Below are 7 T cell receptor beta chains sequenced from a single sample in a study of early stage breast cancer tumors. Generated by immunoSEQ multiplex PCR, the TCRdb table keeps only in-frame clones and is missing some. The data show tens of thousands of clones, about 83% seen once. Sequences were obtained from blood. The receptors derive from a person in their thirties with breast cancer.

This clone has just one count. V and J are TRBV7-2 and TRBJ1-4; D call uncertain. Trimming left V 2 bases short and J 8 bases short, with 6 bases between. This CDR3 region has 12 residues. CDR1 and CDR2 from the germline V gene are SGHTA and FQGNSA. The CDR3: CASSLPGEKLFF. The CDR3 nucleotides are TGTGCCAGCAGCTTACCGGGGGAAAAACTGTTTTTT.

V gene TRBV5-1 combines with J gene TRBJ2-1; 8 nucleotides agree with TRBD2. Germline V gene sequence: CDR1 SGHRS, CDR2 YFSETQ. The J segment lost 0 bases and the V segment lost 4 bases, leaving 12 bases of the junction unmatched. This CDR3 is built from 18 residues. The CDR3 here is CASSLVNRGGRSYNEQFF. Written as DNA, the CDR3 is TGCGCCAGCAGCCTAGTCAACCGGGGGGGGCGCTCCTACAATGAGCAGTTCTTC.

In its sample, this clone was seen a few times. This sequence joins TRBV2 and TRBJ1-5, with D possibly matching TRBD1 (6 bases). Germline V gene data show CDR1 as SNHLY and CDR2 as FYNNEI. V lost 6 bases and J 1 base, leaving 10 bases between the germline ends. The CDR3 loop spans 14 amino acids. Here the CDR3 reads CASSTGPSNQPQHF. The CDR3 coding sequence is TGTGCCAGCAGCACAGGGCCGAGCAATCAGCCCCAGCATTTT.

J is TRBJ1-6 and V is TRBV9; D is perhaps TRBD1 (6 bases). The CDR3 contains 14 residues. Trimming cost V 4 bases and J 7 bases, with 12 bases left between them. Germline assignment: CDR1 SGDLS and CDR2 YYNGEE. The CDR3 sequence: CASSPGGPNSPLHF. Here the CDR3 DNA reads TGTGCCAGCAGCCCCGGGGGCCCGAATTCACCCCTCCACTTT.

This rearrangement joins TRBV30 to TRBJ1-1; 8 bases are shared with TRBD1. The junction had 8 bases not matched to a gene; V was cut back by 8 bases and J by 3 bases. The CDR3 extends over 13 amino acids. Looked up from germline, CDR1 is GTSNPN and CDR2 is SVGIG (reference sequence). The CDR3 region is CAGEQGADTEAFF. As DNA, the CDR3 is TGTGCCGGCGAGCAGGGGGCCGACACTGAAGCTTTCTTT.

This rearrangement joins TRBV4-1 to TRBJ2-7, with 7 nucleotides matching TRBD2. With V trimmed by 4 bases and J by 1 base, 4 bases remained unmatched. This CDR3 is built from 14 residues. Germline lookup yields CDR1 MGHRA and CDR2 YSYEKL. DNA for the CDR3: TGCGCCAGCAGCCGGATCGGGGGGTCCTACGAGCAGTACTTC. Encoded protein: CASSRIGGSYEQYF.

The chain recombines TRBV6-4 with TRBJ2-1; D perhaps matches TRBD2 (6 bases). Looked up from germline, CDR1 is MRHNA and CDR2 is SNTAGT. The CDR3 is made up of 13 amino acids. V gave up 6 bases and J gave up 3 bases, with 9 bases separating them. The chain's CDR3 is CASSPDYYNEQFF. DNA of the CDR3: TGTGCCAGCAGCCCGGACTACTACAATGAGCAGTTCTTC.